This TCR beta chain is drawn from a study of T cell responses to AZD1222 COVID-19 vaccine. Turning to the study itself: Second-dose groups at about 4 or about 12 weeks were pooled.

CDR3 length: 15 amino acids. Germline V gene lookup returns CDR1 MGHDK and CDR2 SYGVNS. V shed 8 bases, J shed 5 bases, and the junction held 9 bases outside the gene matches. Points from the study as a whole: CD4 TCRs associated with vaccination spanned spike, dominating at 160-218 and 743-854. Increases in Spike-specific TCR breadth and depth were seen after two AZD1222 doses.

This clone was picked up one time. The antigen remains undetermined. TCRdb's table, derived via immunoSEQ multiplex PCR, lists solely in-frame clones and lacks some. The data contain roughly 100,000 clones, roughly 84% of them singletons. The V gene is TRBV25-1, the J gene TRBJ2-2, with 9 bases aligning to TRBD1. The clonotype comes from an adult in good health. Source: peripheral blood, taken on day 0 of AZD1222 vaccination. The CDR3 loop reads CASRPHRGQTGELFF. Here the CDR3 DNA reads TGTGCCAGCCGGCCACACAGGGGGCAGACCGGGGAGCTGTTTTTT.